The 30 T cell receptor beta chains below were found in one sample sequenced in a study of blood T cell repertoires in COVID-19. TCRdb's table, derived via immunoSEQ multiplex PCR, lists solely in-frame clones and lacks some. In the table there are about 400,000 clones, 70% to 90% of which are singletons. The sequencing input was PBMCs or T cells enriched from blood (not recorded which). The origin of the receptors is a middle-aged man in a cohort exposed to, infected with or recovered from COVID-19 (not recorded which).

The rearrangement uses TRBV5-1 and TRBJ1-4; 9 positions match TRBD1. CDR1 is SGHRS, CDR2 YFSETQ, per germline. The CDR3 is 17 residues long. V was clipped by 0 bases and J by 2 bases; unmatched bases: 5. The CDR3 DNA reads as TGCGCCAGCAGCTTGGGGACAGGGGAGAGGACTAATGAAAAACTGTTTTTT. Translating it yields CASSLGTGERTNEKLFF.

The CDR3 DNA sequence: TGTGCCAGCAGCGAGCGGACAGGGGTTAACACTGAAGCTTTCTTT. It is translated as CASSERTGVNTEAFF. The chain links TRBV5-4 to TRBJ1-1; 9 bases map to TRBD1. This CDR3 comprises 15 residues. V shed 4 bases and J 2 bases; nucleotides not matched to a gene: 6. CDR1 and CDR2 (germline): SGHNT, YYREEE (reference sequence). Full variable domain (outside the CDR3, taken from reference TRBV5-4 and TRBJ1-1): ETGVTQSPTHLIKTRGQQVTLRCSSQSGHNTVSWYQQALGQGPQFIFQYYREEENGRGNFPPRFSGLQFPNYSSELNVNALELDDSALYLCASSERTGVNTEAFFGQGTRLTVV.

This clone was seen only once. The rearrangement links TRBV5-1 to TRBJ1-1, with D possibly being TRBD1 (5 bases). The germline gives CDR1 SGHRS, CDR2 YFSETQ. The CDR3 contains 14 residues. V was cut by 2 bases and J by 5 bases, with 13 bases left in between. CDR3 in amino acids: CASSLSGGGTEAFF. The CDR3 nucleotides are TGCGCCAGCAGCTTATCCGGGGGAGGGACTGAAGCTTTCTTT.

The chain recombines TRBV7-2 with TRBJ2-3; tentative D call: TRBD2 (7 bases). V lost 5 bases, J lost 1 base, and 13 bases lay in between. This CDR3 is built from 15 residues. Germline V lookup: CDR1 SGHTA, CDR2 FQGNSA. The CDR3 here is CASSPRGGGTDTQYF. The CDR3 region has the DNA TGTGCCAGCAGCCCTAGAGGGGGGGGCACAGATACGCAGTATTTT. Looking up the rest from reference TRBV7-2 and TRBJ2-3 gives the full variable domain: GAGVSQSPSNKVTEKGKDVELRCDPISGHTALYWYRQSLGQGLEFLIYFQGNSAPDKSGLPSDRFSAERTGGSVSTLTIQRTQQEDSAVYLCASSPRGGGTDTQYFGPGTRLTVL.

This clone has a single count. This chain links TRBV11-2 with TRBJ1-2; 9 positions match TRBD1. The CDR3 covers 15 residues. The junction had 9 bases not matched to a gene; V was cut back by 3 bases and J by 7 bases. CDR1 is SGHAT and CDR2 is FQNNGV in the germline V gene. The CDR3 protein is CASSFMPRQGGGYTF. In nucleotides, the CDR3 is TGTGCCAGCAGCTTCATGCCCCGACAGGGGGGTGGCTACACCTTC.

The rearrangement uses TRBV28 and TRBJ2-7; possible D gene TRBD2, 5 bases. The germline CDR1 and CDR2 sequences are MDHEN and SYDVKM. The ends were cut back, 7 bases at V and 5 bases at J, with 18 bases in the middle. This CDR3 has 14 amino acids. DNA of the CDR3: TGTGCCAGCAATCCCGCGAGACTATCACACGAGCAGTACTTC. Amino acid sequence: CASNPARLSHEQYF.

This CDR3 reads CASSDRTSGTDTQYF. CDR3 in DNA: TGTGCCAGCAGCGACCGGACTAGCGGGACAGATACGCAGTATTTT. The chain has TRBV2 and TRBJ2-3; 11 nucleotides line up with TRBD2. The CDR3 spans 15 residues. The germline V gene encodes CDR1 SNHLY and CDR2 FYNNEI. With V trimmed by 6 bases and J by 3 bases, 5 bases remained unmatched.

This chain uses TRBV27 with TRBJ1-1; D remains ambiguous. The CDR3 length is 15 residues. Germline V gene sequence: CDR1 MNHEY, CDR2 SMNVEV (reference sequence). V was cut by 0 bases and J by 4 bases, with 12 bases left in between. The CDR3 region has the DNA TGTGCCAGCAGTTTATCCCGGGATTGGGGCACTGAAGCTTTCTTT. As protein: CASSLSRDWGTEAFF.

The chain has TRBV29-1 and TRBJ1-1, with D possibly matching TRBD1 (5 bases). V dropped 5 bases and J dropped 1 base, with 8 bases sitting between them. This CDR3 is 12 amino acids long. CDR1 is SQVTM and CDR2 is ANQGSEA in the germline V gene. This chain's CDR3 is CSVITGNTEAFF. CDR3 nucleotide sequence: TGCAGCGTTATCACAGGGAACACTGAAGCTTTCTTT.

This clone was counted a few times. The chain has TRBV15 and TRBJ2-7; 7 nucleotides line up with TRBD1. This CDR3 is 10 amino acids long. V lost 9 bases to trimming and J lost 5 bases; unmatched junction nucleotides: 1. The germline gives CDR1 LNHNV, CDR2 YYDKDF (reference sequence). The CDR3 DNA is TGTGCCACTACAGGGGACGAGCAGTACTTC. Translation gives CATTGDEQYF.

J is TRBJ1-1 and V is TRBV11-2; D is undetermined. Germline V CDR1 and CDR2: SGHAT, FQNNGV. Trimming cost V 5 bases and J 1 base, with 14 bases left between them. The CDR3 runs 15 residues. The chain's CDR3 is CASSPDSTRNTEAFF. CDR3 nucleotides: TGTGCCAGCAGCCCTGACTCAACCAGGAACACTGAAGCTTTCTTT.

This chain joins TRBV5-1 and TRBJ1-5; tentative D call: TRBD1 (6 bases). V shed 3 bases and J shed 2 bases, with 27 bases lying between them. Per the germline V gene, CDR1 is SGHRS and CDR2 is YFSETQ. The CDR3 runs to 20 residues. This CDR3 is CASSSPRYRTVEPGNQPQHF. Written as DNA, the CDR3 is TGCGCCAGCAGCTCCCCGAGATATAGGACAGTTGAGCCTGGCAATCAGCCCCAGCATTTT.

Written as DNA, the CDR3 is TGCGCCAGCAGCCAAGTTGGGGGGAAGAACACTGAAGCTTTCTTT. Amino acids: CASSQVGGKNTEAFF. The rearrangement joins TRBV4-1 to TRBJ1-1, with a possible D match to TRBD1 (5 bases). With 1 base removed from V and 1 base from J, the gap between germline ends came to 10 bases. There are 15 residues in the CDR3. Germline V CDR1 and CDR2: MGHRA, YSYEKL.

V is TRBV3-1 (or the pseudogene TRBV3-2) and J is TRBJ2-6, with D possibly being TRBD1 (5 bases). V was cut by 6 bases and J by 0 bases, with 9 bases left in between. This CDR3 spans 15 amino acids. Looked up from germline, CDR1 is LGHDT and CDR2 is YNNKEL (reference sequence). The CDR3 is CASRIGVSGANVLTF. CDR3 coding DNA: TGTGCCAGCAGAATAGGGGTCTCTGGGGCCAACGTCCTGACTTTC.

The chain is built from TRBV11-1 and TRBJ1-6, with D possibly matching TRBD1 (6 bases). The V end was cut by 4 bases, the J end by 10 bases, with 11 bases between. The V gene's germline CDR1 is SGHAT and CDR2 FQDESV (reference sequence). This CDR3 is 13 amino acids long. The CDR3 sequence is CASSSHRASPLHF. CDR3 nucleotide sequence: TGTGCCAGCAGCTCGCACAGGGCGTCACCCCTCCACTTT.

J is TRBJ1-5 and V is TRBV7-2, with 8 bases aligning to TRBD1. This CDR3 is 15 amino acids long. J was trimmed by 3 bases and V by 6 bases; bases with no gene match: 7. Looked up from germline, CDR1 is SGHTA and CDR2 is FQGNSA. Here the CDR3 DNA reads TGTGCCAGCAGTCTCACAGGGGGACACAATCAGCCCCAGCATTTT. Translated: CASSLTGGHNQPQHF.

The chain joins TRBV5-8 to TRBJ1-6; 7 bases are shared with TRBD1. The length of the CDR3 is 16 residues. With 5 bases clipped from V and 10 bases from J, the junction kept 15 bases outside the gene matches. Germline loops: CDR1 SGHTS, CDR2 YDEGEE. The CDR3 DNA is TGTGCCAGCAGACCCACGAACAGGGGAGTGGGGTCACCCCTCCACTTT. Amino acids: CASRPTNRGVGSPLHF. Full variable domain (outside the CDR3, taken from reference TRBV5-8 and TRBJ1-6): EAGVTQSPTHLIKTRGQQATLRCSPISGHTSVYWYQQALGLGLQFLLWYDEGEERNRGNFPPRFSGRQFPNYSSELNVNALELEDSALYLCASRPTNRGVGSPLHFGNGTRLTVT.

J is TRBJ2-1 and V is TRBV6-5, with 16 bases lining up with TRBD2. The germline V gene has CDR1 MNHEY and CDR2 SVGAGI. The CDR3 contains 15 residues. Trimming took 6 bases from V and 8 from J; bases not matched to a gene: 4. In DNA form, the CDR3 reads TGTGCCAGCAGGACGGGACTAGCGGGAGGGGATGAGCAGTTCTTC. This codes for CASRTGLAGGDEQFF.

This rearrangement joins TRBV11-2 to TRBJ2-6, with 7 bases lining up with TRBD1. This CDR3 is 15 amino acids long. J was trimmed by 2 bases and V by 5 bases; bases with no gene match: 3. Germline CDR1 is SGHAT and CDR2 is FQNNGV. The CDR3 DNA is TGTGCCAGCAGCCAGACAGGGACTGGGGCCAACGTCCTGACTTTC. Its protein product is CASSQTGTGANVLTF. The entire variable domain, with the rest obtained from reference TRBV11-2 and TRBJ2-6, is as follows: EAGVAQSPRYKIIEKRQSVAFWCNPISGHATLYWYQQILGQGPKLLIQFQNNGVVDDSQLPKDRFSAERLKGVDSTLKIQPAKLEDSAVYLCASSQTGTGANVLTFGAGSRLTVL.

This clone has more than one count but fewer than ten. The chain links TRBV2 to TRBJ1-2, with D possibly being TRBD1 (6 bases). The CDR3 loop spans 13 amino acids. Trimming stripped 6 bases from V and 7 bases from J, with 15 bases between. CDR1 is SNHLY, CDR2 FYNNEI, per germline. The DNA of the CDR3 is TGTGCCAGCAGGGGTGAGGGGGATAGTGGCTACACCTTC. Amino acids: CASRGEGDSGYTF.

V is TRBV15 and J is TRBJ1-4; 9 bases are shared with TRBD1. Trimming took 3 bases from V and 15 from J; bases not matched to a gene: 17. The CDR3 is made up of 16 amino acids. Looked up from germline, CDR1 is LNHNV and CDR2 is YYDKDF (reference sequence). This CDR3 reads CATSSFLTGGADRVFF. Written as DNA, the CDR3 is TGTGCCACCAGCAGCTTTCTCACAGGGGGCGCTGACCGGGTGTTTTTT.

V gene TRBV7-8 combines with J gene TRBJ2-7; D may be TRBD2 (5 bases). CDR3 length equals 14 residues. In germline, CDR1 is SGHVS, CDR2 FQNEAQ. Trimming stripped 4 bases from V and 6 bases from J, with 16 bases between. CDR3 region: CASSSTRTVPEQYF. The CDR3 nucleotides read TGTGCCAGCAGCTCAACTAGAACCGTCCCCGAGCAGTACTTC.

The chain combines TRBV6-5 with TRBJ1-5; TRBD1 agrees at 7 bases. This CDR3 region has 13 residues. Germline V CDR1 and CDR2: MNHEY, SVGAGI. V lost 6 bases, J lost 3 bases, and 2 bases stayed unmatched. The CDR3 region is CASRGQFNQPQHF. For the CDR3, the DNA is TGTGCCAGCAGGGGACAGTTCAATCAGCCCCAGCATTTT.

The J gene is TRBJ2-1, the V gene TRBV2, with 11 bases that match TRBD2. V shed 7 bases and J 3 bases; nucleotides not matched to a gene: 5. Germline lookup yields CDR1 SNHLY and CDR2 FYNNEI. The CDR3 is made up of 15 amino acids. CDR3 DNA: TGTGCCAGCAAACTAGCGGGAGAGGGCTACAATGAGCAGTTCTTC. The encoded protein is CASKLAGEGYNEQFF.

This chain links TRBV7-9 with TRBJ2-1; 8 positions match TRBD1. There are 14 residues in the CDR3. Germline V gives CDR1 SEHNR, CDR2 FQNEAQ (reference sequence). The V gene end was trimmed by 5 bases and the J gene end by 8 bases; junction bases not matched to a gene: 8. DNA of the CDR3: TGTGCCAGCAGCAGACAGGGGCCTTGGGATGAGCAGTTCTTC. It codes for CASSRQGPWDEQFF.

This chain connects TRBV5-1 to TRBJ2-1, with a weak D call TRBD1 (6 bases). The CDR3 loop spans 15 amino acids. V was clipped by 0 bases and J by 6 bases, with 13 bases between them. Germline V gene data show CDR1 as SGHRS and CDR2 as YFSETQ. CDR3 DNA: TGCGCCAGCAGCTTGGGGGCCCCAGGGGCCAATGAGCAGTTCTTC. The encoded protein is CASSLGAPGANEQFF. The variable domain in full, completed from reference TRBV5-1 and TRBJ2-1, reads KAGVTQTPRYLIKTRGQQVTLSCSPISGHRSVSWYQQTPGQGLQFLFEYFSETQRNKGNFPGRFSGRQFSNSRSEMNVSTLELGDSALYLCASSLGAPGANEQFFGPGTRLTVL.

A single count supports this clone. This chain uses TRBV5-4 with TRBJ1-1, with 8 positions matching TRBD1. Losses at the gene ends were 5 bases for V and 0 bases for J; bases not matched to a gene: 3. Germline V gene sequence: CDR1 SGHNT, CDR2 YYREEE (reference sequence). CDR3 length: 14 amino acids. DNA of the CDR3: TGTGCCAGCAGACCGACAGGGGTGAACACTGAAGCTTTCTTT. This codes for CASRPTGVNTEAFF.

V gene TRBV6-5 combines with J gene TRBJ2-3, with TRBD2 identical over 7 bases. The CDR3 spans 14 residues. Germline CDR1 is MNHEY and CDR2 is SVGAGI. The V segment lost 6 bases and the J segment 4 bases; nucleotides outside the gene matches: 7. This chain's CDR3 is CASSPGGVPDTQYF. CDR3 coding DNA: TGTGCCAGCAGCCCGGGGGGAGTACCAGATACGCAGTATTTT.

This sequence joins TRBV18 and TRBJ2-5; the match to TRBD2 covers 11 bases. This CDR3 spans 17 amino acids. J was trimmed by 4 bases and V by 3 bases; bases with no gene match: 10. Germline V gene sequence: CDR1 KGHSH, CDR2 LQKENI. As DNA, the CDR3 is TGTGCCAGCTCACCTGGAACTAGCGGGAGTGGGTCAGAGACCCAGTACTTC. It translates to CASSPGTSGSGSETQYF.

A few counts support this clone. The genes are TRBV6-1 and TRBJ1-2, with 7 positions matching TRBD1. Unmatched junction bases numbered 8, after V lost 0 bases and J lost 7 bases. This CDR3 contains 15 residues. The germline CDR1 and CDR2 sequences are MNHNS and SASEGT. The CDR3 DNA is TGTGCCAGCAGTGAAGCGCCCACAGGGGCGGGTGGCTACACCTTC. This gives the protein CASSEAPTGAGGYTF.